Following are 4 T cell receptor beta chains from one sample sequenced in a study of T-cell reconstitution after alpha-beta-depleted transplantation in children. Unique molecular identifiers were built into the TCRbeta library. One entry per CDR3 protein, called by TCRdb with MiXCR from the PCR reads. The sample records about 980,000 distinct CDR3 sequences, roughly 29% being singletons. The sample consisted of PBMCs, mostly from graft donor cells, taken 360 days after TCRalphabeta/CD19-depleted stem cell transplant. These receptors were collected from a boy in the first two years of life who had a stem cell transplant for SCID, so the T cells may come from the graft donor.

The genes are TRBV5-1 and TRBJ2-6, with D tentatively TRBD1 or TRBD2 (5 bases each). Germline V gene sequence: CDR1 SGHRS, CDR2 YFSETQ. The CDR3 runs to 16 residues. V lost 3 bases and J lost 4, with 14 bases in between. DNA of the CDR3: TGCGCCAGCAGCTGGGACCATTACTCGGGGGCCAACGTCCTGACTTTC. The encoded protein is CASSWDHYSGANVLTF.

CDR3 DNA sequence: TGCGCCAGCAGCCTAGACAGGGGACGAGGCCAGCCCCAGCATTTT. Encoded protein: CASSLDRGRGQPQHF. The V gene is TRBV4-3, the J gene TRBJ1-5; TRBD1 matches at 8 bases. This CDR3 is built from 15 residues. Germline CDR1 LGHNA, CDR2 YSLEER. V dropped 4 bases and J dropped 7; count of bases not matched to a gene: 9.

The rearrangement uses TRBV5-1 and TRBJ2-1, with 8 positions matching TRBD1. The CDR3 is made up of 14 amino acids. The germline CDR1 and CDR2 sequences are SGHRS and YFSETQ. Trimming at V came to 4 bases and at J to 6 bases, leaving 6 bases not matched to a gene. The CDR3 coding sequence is TGCGCCAGCAGCATCTGGACAGGGAGCAATGAGCAGTTCTTC. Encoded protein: CASSIWTGSNEQFF.

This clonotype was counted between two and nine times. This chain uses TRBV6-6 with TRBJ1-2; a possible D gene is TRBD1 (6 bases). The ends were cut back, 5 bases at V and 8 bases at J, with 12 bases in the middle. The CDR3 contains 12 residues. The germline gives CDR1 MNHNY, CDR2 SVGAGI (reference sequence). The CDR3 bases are TGTGCCAGCAGTCCACAGGGTTGGGGCTACACCTTC. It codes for CASSPQGWGYTF.